The 17 T cell receptor beta chains in this list originate from one sample, sequenced in a study of vaccination and CD4 T cells after COVID-19. Sequencing of DNA taken from cultured CD4+ T cells relied on the Oncomine TCR Beta short-read assay. TCRdb reprocessed the PCR reads via MiXCR and lists one record per CDR3 protein. The repertoire holds roughly 25,000 distinct CDR3 sequences, with less than 40% as singletons. Stated time point: late sampling 161 to 241 days after vaccination in a few convalescent patients. This sample's treatment: roughly 10-day PBMC culture with coronavirus spike peptide pools or control peptides (ViraFEST assay). The antigens for these receptors are not known. Source: CD4+ T cells from blood, cultured in vitro, taken about 7 months after SARS-CoV-2 vaccination. Receptors were obtained from a human donor who had recovered from COVID-19.

This clonotype was counted between two and nine times. This chain connects TRBV28 to TRBJ2-7; TRBD1 agrees at 10 bases. This CDR3 comprises 16 residues. The junction had 12 bases not matched to a gene; V was cut back by 8 bases and J by 2 bases. Germline loops: CDR1 MDHEN, CDR2 SYDVKM. The CDR3 coding sequence is TGTGCCAGCCGCCGGACCGGGACAGGGGCAACCTACGAGCAGTACTTC. Translated: CASRRTGTGATYEQYF.

This chain links TRBV6-5 with TRBJ2-7; 8 bases are shared with TRBD1. V lost 0 bases to trimming and J lost 7 bases; unmatched junction nucleotides: 5. Germline V gene data show CDR1 as MNHEY and CDR2 as SVGAGI. The CDR3 has 14 residues. CDR3 in DNA: TGTGCCAGCAGTTACTCCCGGACAGGGCGGGAGCAGTACTTC. Protein: CASSYSRTGREQYF.

The chain recombines TRBV7-6 with TRBJ2-3; D gene unclear. V dropped 5 bases and J dropped 1 base, with 7 bases sitting between them. The CDR3 consists of 13 residues. CDR1 is SGHVS and CDR2 is FNYEAQ in the germline V gene. The CDR3 reads CASSALGTDTQYF. Here the CDR3 DNA reads TGTGCCAGCAGCGCCCTAGGCACAGATACGCAGTATTTT.

This clonotype was seen more than once but under ten times. The chain recombines TRBV7-8 with TRBJ2-1, with D maybe TRBD2 (5 bases). Trimming cost V 1 base and J 8 bases, with 15 bases left between them. This CDR3 comprises 15 residues. Germline values: CDR1 SGHVS, CDR2 FQNEAQ. This CDR3 reads CASSLEGSGWHEQFF. As DNA, the CDR3 is TGTGCCAGCAGCTTAGAAGGTTCGGGATGGCATGAGCAGTTCTTC.

The rearrangement links TRBV28 to TRBJ2-3, with 7 positions matching TRBD1. The CDR3 spans 14 residues. Trimming at V came to 6 bases and at J to 4 bases, leaving 7 bases not matched to a gene. Germline-derived CDR1 and CDR2 are MDHEN and SYDVKM. The CDR3 bases are TGTGCCAGCAGCAAGGGACAGAACGCAGATACGCAGTATTTT. It encodes CASSKGQNADTQYF.

The V call is TRBV7-2, the J call TRBJ2-7; 8 bases are shared with TRBD2. The CDR3 spans 16 residues. V shed 0 bases, J shed 6 bases, and the junction held 10 bases outside the gene matches. Germline CDR1 is SGHTA and CDR2 is FQGNSA. For the CDR3, the DNA is TGTGCCAGCAGCTTAGCCTCGCGGGAGGTGCGGCCCGAGCAGTACTTC. It yields the protein CASSLASREVRPEQYF.

This chain uses TRBV5-4 with TRBJ2-6; D ambiguous. Germline loops: CDR1 SGHNT, CDR2 YYREEE (reference sequence). The CDR3 covers 16 residues. The V end was cut by 0 bases, the J end by 0 bases, with 7 bases between. The CDR3 DNA sequence: TGTGCCAGCAGCTTGGGTGGGCTCTCTGGGGCCAACGTCCTGACTTTC. Protein product: CASSLGGLSGANVLTF.

This clonotype has more than one count but fewer than ten. The gene calls are TRBV24-1 and TRBJ2-7; D is ambiguous. This CDR3 contains 13 residues. The germline V gene has CDR1 KGHDR and CDR2 SFDVKD. The germline V and J ends were trimmed by 1 base and 4 bases, with 7 bases remaining between them. CDR3 nucleotides: TGTGCCACCAGTGATTTCCCGCGGTACGAGCAGTACTTC. This translates into CATSDFPRYEQYF.

The sample holds a few counts of this clonotype. This sequence joins TRBV20-1 and TRBJ2-7; possibly TRBD1 for D (5 bases). CDR1 and CDR2 (germline): DFQATT, SNEGSKA (reference sequence). The V end lost 6 bases, the J end lost 2 bases, and 17 bases lay between the germline ends. The CDR3 spans 14 residues. CDR3 nucleotide sequence: TGCAGTGCCGTACCCCCAGGGATTACCTACGAGCAGTACTTC. This codes for CSAVPPGITYEQYF.

The chain combines TRBV24-1 with TRBJ2-7; TRBD2 is a possible D gene (5 bases). The CDR3 is 15 residues long. Per germline, CDR1 KGHDR and CDR2 SFDVKD. Trimming took off 5 bases at V and 4 bases at J, with 17 bases between the two ends. This CDR3 reads CATSGKAVPLYEQYF. As DNA, the CDR3 is TGTGCCACCAGTGGTAAAGCGGTACCTCTTTACGAGCAGTACTTC.

This clonotype was observed a few times. The CDR3 nucleotides are TGTGCCAGCAGGACCGGGACAGGGGGGAGGGGCGAGCAGTACTTC. It is translated as CASRTGTGGRGEQYF. The genes are TRBV6-1 and TRBJ2-7; 11 bases are a match to TRBD1. This CDR3 contains 15 residues. V shed 6 bases and J 6 bases; nucleotides not matched to a gene: 10. Germline V gene lookup returns CDR1 MNHNS and CDR2 SASEGT.

V is TRBV7-2 and J is TRBJ2-5; 7 bases fit TRBD1. CDR1 and CDR2 from the germline V gene are SGHTA and FQGNSA. The CDR3 loop spans 13 amino acids. The J segment lost 2 bases and the V segment lost 4 bases, leaving 1 base of the junction unmatched. The CDR3 here is CASSWDRQETQYF. The CDR3 nucleotides are TGTGCCAGCAGCTGGGACAGACAAGAGACCCAGTACTTC.

There are a few counts of this clonotype. The chain links TRBV6-5 to TRBJ1-1, with D possibly matching TRBD1 (6 bases). The CDR3 has 15 amino acids. The germline CDR1 and CDR2 sequences are MNHEY and SVGAGI. The V end was cut by 0 bases, the J end by 3 bases, with 11 bases between. Here the CDR3 DNA reads TGTGCCAGCAGTTACTCGGGACAAGGAGACACTGAAGCTTTCTTT. This gives the protein CASSYSGQGDTEAFF.

This clonotype is classed as medium-sized (0.01 to 0.1%). The rearrangement uses TRBV20-1 and TRBJ2-5; TRBD2 matches 10 bases. The trim removed 0 bases at V and 1 base at J, leaving 2 bases unmatched. CDR1 DFQATT and CDR2 SNEGSKA come from the germline V gene (reference sequence). The CDR3 runs 15 residues. The CDR3 sequence is CSAREGLAAQETQYF. The CDR3 coding sequence is TGCAGTGCTAGAGAAGGACTAGCGGCCCAAGAGACCCAGTACTTC.

The chain has TRBV7-8 and TRBJ2-1, with D possibly matching TRBD1 (6 bases). The CDR3 has 14 residues. V gave up 5 bases and J gave up 12 bases, with 20 bases separating them. Germline assignment: CDR1 SGHVS and CDR2 FQNEAQ. The CDR3 spells CASSLNSLPTGQFF. CDR3 coding DNA: TGTGCCAGCAGCCTCAACTCCTTACCGACAGGGCAGTTCTTC.

By share, this clonotype ranks as medium-sized. The V gene is TRBV15, the J gene TRBJ1-6; possibly TRBD1 for D (5 bases). Germline assignment: CDR1 LNHNV and CDR2 YYDKDF (reference sequence). The CDR3 is 15 residues long. Between the trimmed V and J ends, which lost 2 bases and 3 bases, there was a span of 8 bases. In nucleotides, the CDR3 is TGTGCCACCAGCAGAAGGGACGGCTATAATTCACCCCTCCACTTT. Encoded protein: CATSRRDGYNSPLHF.

The chain couples TRBV27 to TRBJ2-6; the D call may be TRBD1 or TRBD2 (5 bases each). With 6 bases removed from V and 5 bases from J, the gap between germline ends came to 8 bases. Germline CDR1 reads MNHEY; CDR2 reads SMNVEV (reference sequence). This CDR3 has 13 residues. The CDR3 here is CASRRDRANVLTF. The CDR3 bases are TGTGCCAGCAGAAGGGACCGGGCCAACGTCCTGACTTTC. The full variable domain, its missing parts supplied by reference TRBV27 and TRBJ2-6, is EAQVTQNPRYLITVTGKKLTVTCSQNMNHEYMSWYRQDPGLGLRQIYYSMNVEVTDKGDVPEGYKVSRKEKRNFPLILESPSPNQTSLYFCASRRDRANVLTFGAGSRLTVL.